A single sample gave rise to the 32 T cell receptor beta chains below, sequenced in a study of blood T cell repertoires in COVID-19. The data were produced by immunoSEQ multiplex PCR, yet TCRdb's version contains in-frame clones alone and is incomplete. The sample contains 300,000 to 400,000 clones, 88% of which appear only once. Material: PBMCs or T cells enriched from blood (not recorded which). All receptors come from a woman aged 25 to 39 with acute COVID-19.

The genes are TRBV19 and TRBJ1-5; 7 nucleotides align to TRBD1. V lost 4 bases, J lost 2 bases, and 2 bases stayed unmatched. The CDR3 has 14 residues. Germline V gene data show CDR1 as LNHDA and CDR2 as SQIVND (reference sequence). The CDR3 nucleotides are TGTGCCAGTAGTAGACAGGGAGGCAATCAGCCCCAGCATTTT. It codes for CASSRQGGNQPQHF.

As DNA, the CDR3 is TGTGCCAGCAGCGAACTACAGGGGGCGGCTGGTGGCTACACCTTC. It yields the protein CASSELQGAAGGYTF. The chain carries TRBV2 and TRBJ1-2, with 9 bases lining up with TRBD1. The ends lost 6 bases at V and 7 bases at J; junction bases unmatched: 12. Germline V gene lookup returns CDR1 SNHLY and CDR2 FYNNEI. The CDR3 is 15 residues long.

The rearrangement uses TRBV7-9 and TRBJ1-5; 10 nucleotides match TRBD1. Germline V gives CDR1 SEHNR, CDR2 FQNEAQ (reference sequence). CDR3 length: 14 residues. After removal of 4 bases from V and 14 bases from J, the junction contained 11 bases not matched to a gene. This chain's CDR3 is CASSSGQGEYEKHF. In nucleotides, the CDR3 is TGTGCCAGCAGCTCTGGACAGGGGGAATATGAAAAGCATTTT.

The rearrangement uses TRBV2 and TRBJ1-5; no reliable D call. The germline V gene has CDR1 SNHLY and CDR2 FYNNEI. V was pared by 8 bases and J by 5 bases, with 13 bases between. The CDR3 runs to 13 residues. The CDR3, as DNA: TGTGCCAGCTCGACGGAGCATCATCAGCCCCAGCATTTT. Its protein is CASSTEHHQPQHF.

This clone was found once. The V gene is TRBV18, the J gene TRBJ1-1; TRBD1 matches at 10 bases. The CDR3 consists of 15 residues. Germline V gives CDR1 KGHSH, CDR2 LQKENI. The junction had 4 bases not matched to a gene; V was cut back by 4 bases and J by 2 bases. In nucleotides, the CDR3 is TGTGCCAGCTCACGGGACAGGGGAAGAAACACTGAAGCTTTCTTT. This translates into CASSRDRGRNTEAFF. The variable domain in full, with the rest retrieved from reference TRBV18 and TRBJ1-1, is NAGVMQNPRHLVRRRGQEARLRCSPMKGHSHVYWYRQLPEEGLKFMVYLQKENIIDESGMPKERFSAEFPKEGPSILRIQQVVRGDSAAYFCASSRDRGRNTEAFFGQGTRLTVV.

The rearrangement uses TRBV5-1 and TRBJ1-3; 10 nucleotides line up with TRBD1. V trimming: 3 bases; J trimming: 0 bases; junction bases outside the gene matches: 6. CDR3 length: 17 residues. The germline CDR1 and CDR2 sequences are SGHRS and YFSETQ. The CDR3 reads CASSWTGDRGSGNTIYF. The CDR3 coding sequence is TGCGCCAGCAGCTGGACGGGGGACAGGGGCTCTGGAAACACCATATATTTT.

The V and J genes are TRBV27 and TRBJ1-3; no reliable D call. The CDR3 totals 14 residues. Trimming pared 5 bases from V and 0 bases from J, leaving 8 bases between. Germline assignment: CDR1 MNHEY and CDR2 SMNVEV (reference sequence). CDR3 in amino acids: CASSLSSSGNTIYF. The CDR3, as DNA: TGTGCCAGCAGTCTAAGCTCCTCTGGAAACACCATATATTTT.

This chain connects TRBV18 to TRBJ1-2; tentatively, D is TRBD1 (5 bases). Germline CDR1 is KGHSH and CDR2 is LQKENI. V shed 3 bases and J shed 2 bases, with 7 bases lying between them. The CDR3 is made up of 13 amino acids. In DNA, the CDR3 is TGTGCCAGCTCACCGGACAAAAACTATGGCTACACCTTC. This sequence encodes CASSPDKNYGYTF.

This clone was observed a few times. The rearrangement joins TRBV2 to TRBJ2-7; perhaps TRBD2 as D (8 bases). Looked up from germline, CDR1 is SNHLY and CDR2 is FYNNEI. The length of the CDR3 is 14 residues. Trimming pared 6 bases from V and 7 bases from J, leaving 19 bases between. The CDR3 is CASREQGSGSEQYF. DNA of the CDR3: TGTGCCAGCAGGGAACAGGGGAGCGGGAGTGAGCAGTACTTC.

CDR3 loop: CASSLSAGGKTYNLAKNIQYF. DNA of the CDR3: TGTGCCAGCAGCCTCTCAGCGGGGGGGAAAACTTACAACCTAGCCAAAAACATTCAGTACTTC. V and J are TRBV3-1 (or the pseudogene TRBV3-2) and TRBJ2-4; 10 bases match TRBD2. Looked up from germline, CDR1 is LGHDT and CDR2 is YNNKEL (reference sequence). V dropped 4 bases and J dropped 0; count of bases not matched to a gene: 18. CDR3 size: 21 residues.

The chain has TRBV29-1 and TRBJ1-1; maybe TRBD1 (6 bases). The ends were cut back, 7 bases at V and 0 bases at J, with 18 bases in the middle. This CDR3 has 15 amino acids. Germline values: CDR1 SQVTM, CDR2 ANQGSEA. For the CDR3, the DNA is TGCAGCGGTGGGGCCGGGACATCCATGAACACTGAAGCTTTCTTT. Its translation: CSGGAGTSMNTEAFF.

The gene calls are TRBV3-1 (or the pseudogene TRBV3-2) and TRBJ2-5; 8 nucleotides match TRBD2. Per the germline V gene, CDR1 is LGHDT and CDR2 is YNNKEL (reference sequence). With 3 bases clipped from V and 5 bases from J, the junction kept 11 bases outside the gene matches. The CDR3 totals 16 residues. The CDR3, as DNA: TGTGCCAGCAGCCATCAGCGGGGGCCAGGATGGGAGACCCAGTACTTC. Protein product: CASSHQRGPGWETQYF.

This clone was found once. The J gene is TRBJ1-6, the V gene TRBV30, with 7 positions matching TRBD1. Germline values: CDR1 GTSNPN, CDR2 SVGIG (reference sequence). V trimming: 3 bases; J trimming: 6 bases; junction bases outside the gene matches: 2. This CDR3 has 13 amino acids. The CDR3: CAWRGQSNSPLHF. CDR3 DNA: TGTGCCTGGAGGGGACAGAGTAATTCACCCCTCCACTTT.

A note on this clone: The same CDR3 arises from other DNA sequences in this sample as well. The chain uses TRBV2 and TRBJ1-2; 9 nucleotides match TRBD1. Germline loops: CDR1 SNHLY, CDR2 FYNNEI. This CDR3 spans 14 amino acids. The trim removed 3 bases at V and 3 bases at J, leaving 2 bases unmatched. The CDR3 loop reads CASSEDRGDYGYTF. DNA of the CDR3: TGTGCCAGCAGTGAGGACAGGGGCGACTATGGCTACACCTTC. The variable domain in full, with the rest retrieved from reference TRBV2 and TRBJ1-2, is EPEVTQTPSHQVTQMGQEVILRCVPISNHLYFYWYRQILGQKVEFLVSFYNNEISEKSEIFDDQFSVERPDGSNFTLKIRSTKLEDSAMYFCASSEDRGDYGYTFGSGTRLTVV.

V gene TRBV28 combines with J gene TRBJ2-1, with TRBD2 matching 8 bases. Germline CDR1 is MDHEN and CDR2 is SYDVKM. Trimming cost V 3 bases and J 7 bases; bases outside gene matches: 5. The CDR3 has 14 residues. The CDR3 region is CASSFPGGGNEQFF. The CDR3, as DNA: TGTGCCAGCAGTTTCCCCGGGGGGGGTAATGAGCAGTTCTTC.

The CDR3 region is CASSLSISKSAEQYF. CDR3 bases: TGTGCCAGCAGTTTAAGCATTTCCAAGTCCGCCGAGCAGTACTTC. The chain uses TRBV27 and TRBJ2-7; D gene ambiguous. This CDR3 has 15 residues. CDR1 and CDR2 (germline): MNHEY, SMNVEV (reference sequence). V was trimmed by 2 bases and J by 6 bases, leaving 17 bases between them.

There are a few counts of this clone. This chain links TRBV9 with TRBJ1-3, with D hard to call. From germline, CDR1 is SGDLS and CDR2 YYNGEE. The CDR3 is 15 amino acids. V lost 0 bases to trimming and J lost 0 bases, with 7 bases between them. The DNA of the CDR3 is TGTGCCAGCAGCGTAGCACAGCACTCTGGAAACACCATATATTTT. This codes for CASSVAQHSGNTIYF.

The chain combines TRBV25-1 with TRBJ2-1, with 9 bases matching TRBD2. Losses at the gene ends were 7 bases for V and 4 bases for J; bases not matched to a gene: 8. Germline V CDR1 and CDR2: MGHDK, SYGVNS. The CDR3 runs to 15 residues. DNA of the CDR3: TGTGCCAGCACCGGCGGGGGGGCCCAATACAATGAGCAGTTCTTC. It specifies CASTGGGAQYNEQFF.

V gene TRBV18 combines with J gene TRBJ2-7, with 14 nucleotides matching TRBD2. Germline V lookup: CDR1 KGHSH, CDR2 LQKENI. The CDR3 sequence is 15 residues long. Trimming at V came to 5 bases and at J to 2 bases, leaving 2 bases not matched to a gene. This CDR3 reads CASSTGLAGAYEQYF. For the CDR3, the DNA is TGTGCCAGCTCAACGGGACTAGCGGGGGCCTACGAGCAGTACTTC.

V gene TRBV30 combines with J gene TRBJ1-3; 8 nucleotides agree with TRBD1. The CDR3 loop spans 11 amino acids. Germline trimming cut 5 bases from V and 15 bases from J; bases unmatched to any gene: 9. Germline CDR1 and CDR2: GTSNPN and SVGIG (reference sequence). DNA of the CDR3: TGTGCCTGGGACCCAGGACAGGGAAGATATTTT. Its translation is CAWDPGQGRYF.

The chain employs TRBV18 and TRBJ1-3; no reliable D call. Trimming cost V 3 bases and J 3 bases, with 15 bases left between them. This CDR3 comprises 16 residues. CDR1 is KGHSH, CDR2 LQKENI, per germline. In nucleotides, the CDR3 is TGTGCCAGCTCACCCGCGACACCGAGTCATGGAAACACCATATATTTT. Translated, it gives CASSPATPSHGNTIYF.

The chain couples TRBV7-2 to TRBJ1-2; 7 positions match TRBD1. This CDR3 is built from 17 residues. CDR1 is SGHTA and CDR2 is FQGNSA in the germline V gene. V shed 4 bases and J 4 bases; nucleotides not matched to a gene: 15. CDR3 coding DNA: TGTGCCAGCAGCTCCCACTCGCCTGGACAGGCAGTCTATGGCTACACCTTC. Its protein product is CASSSHSPGQAVYGYTF. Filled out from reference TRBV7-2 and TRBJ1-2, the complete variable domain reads GAGVSQSPSNKVTEKGKDVELRCDPISGHTALYWYRQSLGQGLEFLIYFQGNSAPDKSGLPSDRFSAERTGGSVSTLTIQRTQQEDSAVYLCASSSHSPGQAVYGYTFGSGTRLTVV.

The chain's CDR3 is CASSIDRPDRGSPLHF. The CDR3 DNA reads as TGTGCCAGTAGTATAGATCGGCCGGACAGGGGATCACCCCTCCACTTT. This rearrangement joins TRBV19 to TRBJ1-6, with 9 bases fitting TRBD1. CDR3 size: 16 residues. Looked up from germline, CDR1 is LNHDA and CDR2 is SQIVND (reference sequence). With V trimmed by 0 bases and J by 10 bases, 7 bases remained unmatched.

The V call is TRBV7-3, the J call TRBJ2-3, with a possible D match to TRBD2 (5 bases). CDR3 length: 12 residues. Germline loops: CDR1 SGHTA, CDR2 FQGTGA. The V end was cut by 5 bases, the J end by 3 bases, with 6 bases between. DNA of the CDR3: TGTGCCAGCAGCGGCGGGACAGATACGCAGTATTTT. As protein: CASSGGTDTQYF.

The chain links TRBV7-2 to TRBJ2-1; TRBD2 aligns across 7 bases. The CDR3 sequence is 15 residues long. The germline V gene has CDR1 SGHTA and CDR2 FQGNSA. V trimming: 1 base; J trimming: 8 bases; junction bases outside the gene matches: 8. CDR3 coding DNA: TGTGCCAGCAGCTTAGTCGACAGCGGGGTTTATGAGCAGTTCTTC. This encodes CASSLVDSGVYEQFF.

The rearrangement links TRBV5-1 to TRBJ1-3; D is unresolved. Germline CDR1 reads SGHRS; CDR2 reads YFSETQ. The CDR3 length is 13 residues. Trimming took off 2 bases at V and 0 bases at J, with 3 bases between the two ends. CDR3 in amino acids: CASSFYSGNTIYF. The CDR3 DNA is TGCGCCAGCAGCTTTTACTCTGGAAACACCATATATTTT.

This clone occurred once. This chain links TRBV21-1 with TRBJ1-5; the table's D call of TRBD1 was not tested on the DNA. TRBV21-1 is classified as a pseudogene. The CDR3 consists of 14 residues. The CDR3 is CASSRDRGNQPQHF. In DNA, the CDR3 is TGTGCCAGCAGCAGGGACAGAGGCAATCAGCCCCAGCATTTT.

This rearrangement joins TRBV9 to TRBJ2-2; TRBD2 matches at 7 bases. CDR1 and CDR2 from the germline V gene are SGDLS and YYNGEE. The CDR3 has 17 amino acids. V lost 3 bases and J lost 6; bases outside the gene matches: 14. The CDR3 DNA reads TGTGCCAGCAGCGCCTTCACTAGCGCAGGTTTCGCCGGGGAGCTGTTTTTT. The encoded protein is CASSAFTSAGFAGELFF.

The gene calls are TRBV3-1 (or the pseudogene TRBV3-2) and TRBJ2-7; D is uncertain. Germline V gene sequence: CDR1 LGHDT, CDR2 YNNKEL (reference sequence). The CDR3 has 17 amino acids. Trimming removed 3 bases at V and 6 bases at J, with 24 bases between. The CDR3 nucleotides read TGTGCCAGCAGCCAGCACGACCGGAACATTCTAGTCGGCGAGCAGTACTTC. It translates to CASSQHDRNILVGEQYF.

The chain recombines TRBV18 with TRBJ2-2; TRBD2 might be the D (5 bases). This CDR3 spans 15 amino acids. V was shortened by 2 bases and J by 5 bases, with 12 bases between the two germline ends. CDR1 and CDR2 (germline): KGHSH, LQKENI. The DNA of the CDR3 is TGTGCCAGCTCACCATGGACTGGCGGGACCGGGGAGCTGTTTTTT. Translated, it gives CASSPWTGGTGELFF.

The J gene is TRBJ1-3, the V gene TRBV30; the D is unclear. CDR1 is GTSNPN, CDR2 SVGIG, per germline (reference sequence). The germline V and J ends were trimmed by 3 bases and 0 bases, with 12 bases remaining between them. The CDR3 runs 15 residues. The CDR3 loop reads CAWRRGGVSGNTIYF. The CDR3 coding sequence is TGTGCCTGGAGGCGGGGAGGAGTCTCTGGAAACACCATATATTTT.

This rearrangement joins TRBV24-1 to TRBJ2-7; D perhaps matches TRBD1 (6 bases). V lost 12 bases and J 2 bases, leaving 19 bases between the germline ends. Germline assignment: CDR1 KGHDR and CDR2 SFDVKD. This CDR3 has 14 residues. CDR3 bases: TGTGCCTCGACAAGAGACAGGAGAACCTACGAGCAGTACTTC. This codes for CASTRDRRTYEQYF.